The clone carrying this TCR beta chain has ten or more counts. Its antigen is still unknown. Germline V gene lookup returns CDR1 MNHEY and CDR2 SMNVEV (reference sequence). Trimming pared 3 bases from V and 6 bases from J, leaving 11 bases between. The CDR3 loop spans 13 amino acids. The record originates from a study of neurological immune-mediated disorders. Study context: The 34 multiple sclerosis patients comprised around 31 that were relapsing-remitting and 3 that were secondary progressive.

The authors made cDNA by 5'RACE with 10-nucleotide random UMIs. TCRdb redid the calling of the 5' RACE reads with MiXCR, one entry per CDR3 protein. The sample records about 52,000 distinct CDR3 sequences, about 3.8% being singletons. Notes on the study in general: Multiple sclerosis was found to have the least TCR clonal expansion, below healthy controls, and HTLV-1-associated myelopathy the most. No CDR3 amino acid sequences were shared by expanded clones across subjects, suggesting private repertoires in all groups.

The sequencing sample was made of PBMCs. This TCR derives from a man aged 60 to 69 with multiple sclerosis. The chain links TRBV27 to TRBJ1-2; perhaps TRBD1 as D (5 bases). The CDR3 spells CASSFREGHGYTF. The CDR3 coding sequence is TGTGCCAGCAGTTTCAGGGAGGGGCATGGCTACACCTTC.